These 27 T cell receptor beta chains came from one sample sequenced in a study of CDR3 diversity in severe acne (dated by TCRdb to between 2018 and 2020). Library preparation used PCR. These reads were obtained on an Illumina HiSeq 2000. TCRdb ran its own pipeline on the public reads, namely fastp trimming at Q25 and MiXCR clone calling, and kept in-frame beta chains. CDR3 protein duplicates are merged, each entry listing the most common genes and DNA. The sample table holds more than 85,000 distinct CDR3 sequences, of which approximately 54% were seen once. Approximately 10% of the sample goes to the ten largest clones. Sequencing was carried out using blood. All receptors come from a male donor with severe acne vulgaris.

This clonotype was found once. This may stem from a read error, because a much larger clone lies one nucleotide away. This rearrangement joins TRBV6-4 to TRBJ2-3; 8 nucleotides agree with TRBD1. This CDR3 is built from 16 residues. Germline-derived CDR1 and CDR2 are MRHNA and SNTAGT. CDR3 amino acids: CASSPGQGTHTNTQYF. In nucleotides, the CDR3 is TGTGCCAGCAGTCCCGGACAGGGAACACACACAAATACGCAGTATTTT.

For the CDR3, the DNA is TGCGCCAGCAGTGACCCCAAATCCAGGAATTATGAAGGAACCTACGAGCAGTACTTC. Its translation is CASSDPKSRNYEGTYEQYF. The chain recombines TRBV10-1 with TRBJ2-7; the D is unclear. The V end lost 3 bases, the J end lost 2 bases, and 26 bases lay between the germline ends. Germline CDR1 and CDR2: WNHNN and SYGVQD (reference sequence). The CDR3 sequence is 19 residues long.

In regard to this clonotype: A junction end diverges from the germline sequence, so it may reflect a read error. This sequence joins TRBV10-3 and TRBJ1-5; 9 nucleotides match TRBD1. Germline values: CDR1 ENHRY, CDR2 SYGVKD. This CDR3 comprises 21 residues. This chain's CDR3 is CASSEASETGGSENSNQPQHF. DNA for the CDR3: TGTGCCAGCAGTGAAGCGTCGGAGACAGGGGGTAGTGAGAATAGCAATCAGCCCCAGCATTTT.

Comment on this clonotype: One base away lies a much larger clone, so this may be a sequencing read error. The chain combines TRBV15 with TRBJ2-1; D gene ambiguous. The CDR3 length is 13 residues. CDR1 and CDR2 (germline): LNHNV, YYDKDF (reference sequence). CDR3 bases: TGTGCCACCAGCGGAGATTATTTGAGTGAGCAGTTCTTC. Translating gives CATSGDYLSEQFF.

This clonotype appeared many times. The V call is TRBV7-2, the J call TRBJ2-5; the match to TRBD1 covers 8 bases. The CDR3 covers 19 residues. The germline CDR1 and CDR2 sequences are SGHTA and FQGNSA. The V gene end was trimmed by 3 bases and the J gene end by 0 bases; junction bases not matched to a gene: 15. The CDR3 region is CASSFILSYTGGHQETQYF. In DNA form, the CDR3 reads TGTGCCAGCAGCTTCATATTATCCTACACAGGGGGGCACCAAGAGACCCAGTACTTC.

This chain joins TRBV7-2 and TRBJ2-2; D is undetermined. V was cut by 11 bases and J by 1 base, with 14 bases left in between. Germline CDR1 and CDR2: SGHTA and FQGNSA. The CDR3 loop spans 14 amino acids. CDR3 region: CAWSLGQNTGELFF. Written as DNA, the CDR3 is TGTGCCTGGAGCTTAGGCCAGAACACCGGGGAGCTGTTTTTT.

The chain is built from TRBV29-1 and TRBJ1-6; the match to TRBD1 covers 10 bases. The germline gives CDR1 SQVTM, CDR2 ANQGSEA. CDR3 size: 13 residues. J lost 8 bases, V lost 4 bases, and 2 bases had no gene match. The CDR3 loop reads CSVGGTGDSPLHF. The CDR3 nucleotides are TGCAGCGTTGGCGGGACAGGGGATTCACCCCTCCACTTT.

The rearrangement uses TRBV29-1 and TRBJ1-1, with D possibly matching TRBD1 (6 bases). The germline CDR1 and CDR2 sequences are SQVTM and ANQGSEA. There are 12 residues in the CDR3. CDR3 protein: CSAGGTNTEAFF. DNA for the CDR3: TGCAGTGCCGGGGGGACAAACACTGAAGCTTTCTTT.

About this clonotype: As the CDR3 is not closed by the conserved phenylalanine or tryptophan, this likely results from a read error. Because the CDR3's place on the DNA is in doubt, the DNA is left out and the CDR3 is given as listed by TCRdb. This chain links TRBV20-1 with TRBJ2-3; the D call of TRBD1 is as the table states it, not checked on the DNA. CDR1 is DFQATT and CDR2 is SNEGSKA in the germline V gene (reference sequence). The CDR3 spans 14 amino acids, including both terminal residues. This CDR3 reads CSANSGVGLDTQGG.

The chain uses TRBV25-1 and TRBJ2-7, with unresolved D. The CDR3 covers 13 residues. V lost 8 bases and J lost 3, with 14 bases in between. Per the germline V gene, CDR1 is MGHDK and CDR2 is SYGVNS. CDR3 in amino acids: CASAMGPNYEQYF. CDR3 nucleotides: TGTGCCAGCGCCATGGGCCCAAACTACGAGCAGTACTTC.

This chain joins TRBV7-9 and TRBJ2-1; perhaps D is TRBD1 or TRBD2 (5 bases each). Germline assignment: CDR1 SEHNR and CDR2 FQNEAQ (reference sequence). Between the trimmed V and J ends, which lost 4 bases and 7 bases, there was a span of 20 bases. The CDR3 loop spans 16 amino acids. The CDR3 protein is CASSYMGHWTLNEQFF. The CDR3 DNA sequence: TGTGCCAGCAGCTATATGGGGCACTGGACTTTAAATGAGCAGTTCTTC.

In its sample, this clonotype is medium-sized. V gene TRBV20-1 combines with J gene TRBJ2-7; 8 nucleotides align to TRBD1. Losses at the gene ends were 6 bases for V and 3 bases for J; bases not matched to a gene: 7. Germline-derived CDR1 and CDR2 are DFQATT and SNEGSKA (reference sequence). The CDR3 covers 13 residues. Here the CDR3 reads CSARTGSYYEQYF. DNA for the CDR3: TGCAGTGCCAGGACAGGGTCGTACTACGAGCAGTACTTC.

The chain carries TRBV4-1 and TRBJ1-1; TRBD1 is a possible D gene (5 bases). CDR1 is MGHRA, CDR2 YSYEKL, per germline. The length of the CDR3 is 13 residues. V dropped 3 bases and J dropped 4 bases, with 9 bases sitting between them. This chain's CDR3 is CASSQQGVTEAFF. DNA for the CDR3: TGCGCCAGCAGCCAGCAGGGAGTCACTGAAGCTTTCTTT.

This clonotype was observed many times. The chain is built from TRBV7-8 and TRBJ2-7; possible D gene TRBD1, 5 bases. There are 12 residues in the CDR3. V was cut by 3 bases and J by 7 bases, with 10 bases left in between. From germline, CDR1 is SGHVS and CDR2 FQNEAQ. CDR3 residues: CASSLDKMEQYF. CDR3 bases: TGTGCCAGCAGCTTGGACAAGATGGAGCAGTACTTC.

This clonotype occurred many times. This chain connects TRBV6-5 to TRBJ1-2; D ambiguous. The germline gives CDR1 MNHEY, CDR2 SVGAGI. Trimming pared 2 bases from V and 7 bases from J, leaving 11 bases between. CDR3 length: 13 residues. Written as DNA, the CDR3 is TGTGCCAGCAGTTACGGGAGGGTTAGTGGCTACACCTTC. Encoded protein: CASSYGRVSGYTF.

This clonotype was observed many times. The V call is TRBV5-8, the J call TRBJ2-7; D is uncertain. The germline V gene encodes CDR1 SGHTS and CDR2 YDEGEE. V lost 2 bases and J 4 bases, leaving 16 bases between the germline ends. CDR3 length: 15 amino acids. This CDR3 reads CASSFETPGRYEQYF. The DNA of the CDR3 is TGTGCCAGCAGCTTCGAAACCCCAGGCAGGTACGAGCAGTACTTC.

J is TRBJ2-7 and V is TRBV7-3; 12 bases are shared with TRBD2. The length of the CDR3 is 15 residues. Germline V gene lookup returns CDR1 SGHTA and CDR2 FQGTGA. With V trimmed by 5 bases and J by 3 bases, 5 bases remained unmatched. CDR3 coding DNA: TGTGCCAGCAGCACAACTAGCGGGAGGTACTACGAGCAGTACTTC. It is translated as CASSTTSGRYYEQYF.

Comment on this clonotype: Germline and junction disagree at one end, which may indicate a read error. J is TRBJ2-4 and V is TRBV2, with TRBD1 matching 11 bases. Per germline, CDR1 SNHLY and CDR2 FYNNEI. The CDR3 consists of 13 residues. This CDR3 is CASKGTGGNTQYF. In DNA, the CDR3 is TGTGCCAGCAAGGGGACAGGGGGGAACACTCAGTACTTC.

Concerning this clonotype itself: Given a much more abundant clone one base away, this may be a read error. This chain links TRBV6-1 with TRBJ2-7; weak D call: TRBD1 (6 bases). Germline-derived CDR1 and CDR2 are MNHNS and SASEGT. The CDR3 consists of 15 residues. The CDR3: CAGSEGTPSSYEQYF. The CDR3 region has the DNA TGTGCCGGCAGTGAAGGGACACCCAGCTCCTACGAGCAGTACTTC.

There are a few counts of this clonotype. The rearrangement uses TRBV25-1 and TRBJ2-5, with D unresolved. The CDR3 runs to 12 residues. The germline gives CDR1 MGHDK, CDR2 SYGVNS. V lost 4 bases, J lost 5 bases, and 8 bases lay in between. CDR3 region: CASSGPVETQYF. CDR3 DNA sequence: TGTGCCAGCAGTGGGCCCGTGGAGACCCAGTACTTC.

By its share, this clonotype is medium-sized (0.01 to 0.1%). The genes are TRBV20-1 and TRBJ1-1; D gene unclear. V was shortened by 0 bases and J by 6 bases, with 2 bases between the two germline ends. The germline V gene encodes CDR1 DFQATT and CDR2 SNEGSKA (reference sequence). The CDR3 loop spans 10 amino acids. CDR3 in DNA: TGCAGTGCTAGAGACGCTGAAGCTTTCTTT. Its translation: CSARDAEAFF.

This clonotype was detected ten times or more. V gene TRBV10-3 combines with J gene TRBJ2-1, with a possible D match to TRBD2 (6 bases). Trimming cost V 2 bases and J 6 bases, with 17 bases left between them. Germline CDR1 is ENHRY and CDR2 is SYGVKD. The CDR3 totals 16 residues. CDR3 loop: CAISEPSGLTVNEQFF. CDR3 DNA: TGTGCCATCAGTGAGCCCTCGGGACTCACAGTCAATGAGCAGTTCTTC.

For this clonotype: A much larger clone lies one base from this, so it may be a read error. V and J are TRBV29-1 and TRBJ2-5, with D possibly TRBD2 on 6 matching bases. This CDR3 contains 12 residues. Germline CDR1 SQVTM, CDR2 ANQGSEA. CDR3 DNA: TGCAGCGTTGAGTTTCTACGGGAGACCCAGCACTTC. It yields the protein CSVEFLRETQHF.

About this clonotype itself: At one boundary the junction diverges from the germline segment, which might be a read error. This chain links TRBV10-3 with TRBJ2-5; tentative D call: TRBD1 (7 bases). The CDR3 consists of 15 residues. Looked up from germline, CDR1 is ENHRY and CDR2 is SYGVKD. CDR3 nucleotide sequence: TGTGCCAGCAGTTACCGGCGTGGGCAGGGGGGGACCCAGTACTTC. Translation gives CASSYRRGQGGTQYF.

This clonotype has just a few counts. CDR3 coding DNA: TGTGCCACCAGCACGGTGAGCTCCTACGAGCAGTACTTC. This codes for CATSTVSSYEQYF. The J gene is TRBJ2-7, the V gene TRBV15; no firm D call. The ends were cut back, 4 bases at V and 0 bases at J, with 7 bases in the middle. In germline, CDR1 is LNHNV, CDR2 YYDKDF (reference sequence). The CDR3 spans 13 residues.

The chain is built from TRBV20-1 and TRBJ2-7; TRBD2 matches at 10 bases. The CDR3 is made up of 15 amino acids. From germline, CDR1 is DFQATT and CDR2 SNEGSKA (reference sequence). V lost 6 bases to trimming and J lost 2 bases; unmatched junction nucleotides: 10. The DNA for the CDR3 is TGCAGTGCCTCTATCCTAGCGGGAGCTACCTACGAGCAGTACTTC. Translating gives CSASILAGATYEQYF.

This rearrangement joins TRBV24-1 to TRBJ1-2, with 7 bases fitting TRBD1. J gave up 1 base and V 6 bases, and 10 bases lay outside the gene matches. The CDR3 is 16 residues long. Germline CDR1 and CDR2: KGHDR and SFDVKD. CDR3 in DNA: TGTGCCACCAGTTCCTTCCAGGGGGAAGGTAACTATGGCTACACCTTC. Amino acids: CATSSFQGEGNYGYTF.